One and the same sample provided the 23 T cell receptor beta chains below, sequenced in a study of blood T cell repertoires in COVID-19. Using immunoSEQ multiplex PCR, the repertoire was profiled, and TCRdb retains in-frame clones only, with some absent. Of 250,000 to 400,000 clones detected, 85% appear once; the ten largest clones hold under 2%. Input material: PBMCs or T cells enriched from blood (not recorded which). The receptors here all came from a woman in her twenties or thirties who had been exposed to COVID-19.

The rearrangement links TRBV9 to TRBJ2-3; D gene uncertain. The length of the CDR3 is 14 residues. Germline assignment: CDR1 SGDLS and CDR2 YYNGEE. The V end lost 0 bases, the J end lost 2 bases, and 7 bases lay between the germline ends. The CDR3 protein is CASSVGATTDTQYF. Here the CDR3 DNA reads TGTGCCAGCAGCGTAGGTGCTACCACAGATACGCAGTATTTT.

Only a few counts were recorded for this clone. The gene calls are TRBV7-2 and TRBJ2-2, with 10 nucleotides matching TRBD2. The length of the CDR3 is 17 residues. The trim removed 5 bases at V and 4 bases at J, leaving 10 bases unmatched. CDR1 is SGHTA, CDR2 FQGNSA, per germline. The CDR3 DNA reads as TGTGCCAGCAGCCTACAAACTAGCGGGGAGGCCACCGGGGAGCTGTTTTTT. Its translation is CASSLQTSGEATGELFF.

The rearrangement links TRBV5-5 to TRBJ1-2, with unresolved D. Trimming removed 2 bases from V and 4 bases from J, with 12 bases in between. The CDR3 contains 14 residues. CDR1 SGHKS and CDR2 YYEKEE come from the germline V gene (reference sequence). The CDR3 spells CASSFGGSLYGYTF. In DNA form, the CDR3 reads TGTGCCAGCAGCTTCGGAGGATCCCTCTATGGCTACACCTTC.

This clone was counted once. This chain connects TRBV6-5 to TRBJ2-7, with a tentative D call TRBD2 (5 bases). The CDR3 spans 12 residues. Per the germline V gene, CDR1 is MNHEY and CDR2 is SVGAGI. V shed 8 bases and J shed 0 bases, with 8 bases lying between them. CDR3 loop: CASGDYSYEQYF. The CDR3 DNA is TGTGCCAGCGGCGACTACTCCTACGAGCAGTACTTC.

The chain is built from TRBV2 and TRBJ2-3; D is possibly TRBD2 (6 bases). Trimming stripped 4 bases from V and 2 bases from J, with 10 bases between. The V gene's germline CDR1 is SNHLY and CDR2 FYNNEI. The CDR3 runs 14 residues. The DNA for the CDR3 is TGTGCCAGCAGTGTGGCGGGGAACACAGATACGCAGTATTTT. It is translated as CASSVAGNTDTQYF.

This chain joins TRBV2 and TRBJ2-1; the match to TRBD2 covers 10 bases. CDR1 SNHLY and CDR2 FYNNEI come from the germline V gene. J gave up 8 bases and V 7 bases, and 5 bases lay outside the gene matches. The CDR3 contains 13 residues. CDR3 region: CASTGTSVDEQFF. CDR3 bases: TGTGCCAGCACCGGGACTAGCGTGGATGAGCAGTTCTTC.

V gene TRBV6-5 combines with J gene TRBJ1-2, with 10 positions matching TRBD1. CDR1 and CDR2 (germline): MNHEY, SVGAGI. The V gene end was trimmed by 6 bases and the J gene end by 8 bases; junction bases not matched to a gene: 12. The CDR3 has 15 residues. The CDR3 DNA reads as TGTGCCAGCAGCCCCGGGACAGGGGTGTTTTCGGGCTACACCTTC. This encodes CASSPGTGVFSGYTF.

The CDR3 nucleotides are TGTGCCAGCAGTTTACAGGGACTCTCCTACGAGCAGTACTTC. Protein product: CASSLQGLSYEQYF. This chain joins TRBV28 and TRBJ2-7; possibly TRBD2 for D (6 bases). Germline V gene sequence: CDR1 MDHEN, CDR2 SYDVKM. The CDR3 length is 14 residues. Trimming stripped 2 bases from V and 0 bases from J, with 8 bases between.

V usage is TRBV4-1 and J usage is TRBJ2-7, with TRBD2 identical over 7 bases. CDR3 length: 16 amino acids. The germline V gene encodes CDR1 MGHRA and CDR2 YSYEKL. Trimming removed 0 bases from V and 7 bases from J; junction bases left unmatched: 12. In DNA, the CDR3 is TGCGCCAGCAGCCAAGATCCCGGCGGGCGCGGGGGAGAGCAGTACTTC. Its translation is CASSQDPGGRGGEQYF.

The CDR3 spells CASSLMAGGNTEAFF. In DNA, the CDR3 is TGTGCCAGCAGTTTAATGGCCGGGGGGAACACTGAAGCTTTCTTT. The gene calls are TRBV28 and TRBJ1-1; perhaps TRBD1 as D (5 bases). V lost 2 bases and J lost 1, with 11 bases in between. This CDR3 comprises 15 residues. Per the germline V gene, CDR1 is MDHEN and CDR2 is SYDVKM.

The V gene is TRBV19, the J gene TRBJ1-2; 8 bases line up with TRBD1. The germline V gene has CDR1 LNHDA and CDR2 SQIVND (reference sequence). The CDR3 consists of 16 residues. The trim removed 3 bases at V and 4 bases at J, leaving 10 bases unmatched. In nucleotides, the CDR3 is TGTGCCAGTAGTATGTTGGGCGGACAGGGCCTCTATGGCTACACCTTC. Amino acid sequence: CASSMLGGQGLYGYTF.

The chain employs TRBV2 and TRBJ1-5; 10 nucleotides align to TRBD1. Trimming cost V 9 bases and J 4 bases; bases outside gene matches: 3. CDR1 is SNHLY, CDR2 FYNNEI, per germline. The length of the CDR3 is 13 residues. The CDR3: CARGTGANQPQHF. The CDR3 region has the DNA TGTGCCAGGGGGACAGGGGCAAATCAGCCCCAGCATTTT.

The gene calls are TRBV12-3 or TRBV12-4 and TRBJ1-1; D gene uncertain. The CDR3 sequence is 12 residues long. Trimming pared 11 bases from V and 5 bases from J, leaving 15 bases between. The CDR3 sequence is CAGSPGGTEAFF. The CDR3 DNA follows: TGTGCCGGTTCCCCTGGAGGGACTGAAGCTTTCTTT.

The V gene is TRBV28, the J gene TRBJ2-1, with a weak D call TRBD1 (5 bases). V was trimmed by 7 bases and J by 4 bases, leaving 17 bases between them. This CDR3 spans 15 amino acids. Looked up from germline, CDR1 is MDHEN and CDR2 is SYDVKM. Written as DNA, the CDR3 is TGTGCCAGCACCCCCCCCCGGACAAAGTACAATGAGCAGTTCTTC. Residues: CASTPPRTKYNEQFF.

This clone was seen more than once but under ten times. J is TRBJ1-5 and V is TRBV11-2; no reliable D call. V shed 1 base and J shed 4 bases, with 5 bases lying between them. The CDR3 runs 13 residues. Germline lookup yields CDR1 SGHAT and CDR2 FQNNGV. The CDR3 sequence: CASSLVSNQPQHF. The CDR3 DNA follows: TGTGCCAGCAGCTTAGTTTCGAATCAGCCCCAGCATTTT.

The chain carries TRBV7-9 and TRBJ2-1; the match to TRBD2 covers 11 bases. From germline, CDR1 is SEHNR and CDR2 FQNEAQ (reference sequence). The CDR3 runs to 15 residues. After removal of 6 bases from V and 3 bases from J, the junction contained 4 bases not matched to a gene. The DNA for the CDR3 is TGTGCCAGCAGTGGACTAGCGGGCTACTACAATGAGCAGTTCTTC. Amino acids: CASSGLAGYYNEQFF.

The chain employs TRBV28 and TRBJ1-1, with 9 bases lining up with TRBD1. This CDR3 has 15 residues. V shed 2 bases and J 3 bases; nucleotides not matched to a gene: 4. CDR1 MDHEN and CDR2 SYDVKM come from the germline V gene. The CDR3 protein is CASSLPGQGYTEAFF. The CDR3 bases are TGTGCCAGCAGTTTACCCGGACAGGGGTACACTGAAGCTTTCTTT. The complete variable domain, with remaining parts taken from reference TRBV28 and TRBJ1-1, reads DVKVTQSSRYLVKRTGEKVFLECVQDMDHENMFWYRQDPGLGLRLIYFSYDVKMKEKGDIPEGYSVSREKKERFSLILESASTNQTSMYLCASSLPGQGYTEAFFGQGTRLTVV.

This clone turned up a few times. The chain employs TRBV5-1 and TRBJ2-7, with D hard to call. Germline CDR1 SGHRS, CDR2 YFSETQ. CDR3 length equals 13 residues. The V end lost 5 bases, the J end lost 3 bases, and 12 bases lay between the germline ends. The CDR3 here is CASSVDLNYEQYF. The CDR3 nucleotides are TGCGCCAGCAGTGTAGATTTGAACTACGAGCAGTACTTC.

This chain uses TRBV5-1 with TRBJ2-1; D perhaps matches TRBD1 (6 bases). Germline lookup yields CDR1 SGHRS and CDR2 YFSETQ. With 4 bases removed from V and 10 bases from J, the gap between germline ends came to 24 bases. The CDR3 is made up of 16 amino acids. CDR3 in amino acids: CASSPTPRDMSGEQFF. Written as DNA, the CDR3 is TGCGCCAGCAGCCCCACCCCTAGGGACATGTCTGGGGAGCAGTTCTTC. Full variable domain (rest looked up from reference TRBV5-1 and TRBJ2-1): KAGVTQTPRYLIKTRGQQVTLSCSPISGHRSVSWYQQTPGQGLQFLFEYFSETQRNKGNFPGRFSGRQFSNSRSEMNVSTLELGDSALYLCASSPTPRDMSGEQFFGPGTRLTVL.

The chain has TRBV9 and TRBJ1-2; D remains ambiguous. The germline V and J ends were trimmed by 4 bases and 5 bases, with 9 bases remaining between them. The germline V gene encodes CDR1 SGDLS and CDR2 YYNGEE. The CDR3 is 12 amino acids. In DNA, the CDR3 is TGTGCCAGCAGCCCTCTCGAGTATGGCTACACCTTC. Translating gives CASSPLEYGYTF.

This clone has a handful of counts. This chain connects TRBV10-3 to TRBJ1-1; D is uncertain. The CDR3 extends over 13 amino acids. With 4 bases removed from V and 1 base from J, the gap between germline ends came to 7 bases. Germline assignment: CDR1 ENHRY and CDR2 SYGVKD. DNA of the CDR3: TGTGCCATCAGTGCCCCGGGGAACACTGAAGCTTTCTTT. Protein sequence: CAISAPGNTEAFF.

This clone was seen only a few times. J is TRBJ1-1 and V is TRBV20-1, with D unresolved. Germline assignment: CDR1 DFQATT and CDR2 SNEGSKA (reference sequence). The CDR3 runs 10 residues. V shed 4 bases and J shed 5 bases, with 5 bases lying between them. CDR3 sequence: CSATRTEAFF. In DNA form, the CDR3 reads TGCAGTGCTACCCGGACTGAAGCTTTCTTT.

The chain has TRBV12-3 or TRBV12-4 and TRBJ1-2; 8 bases agree with TRBD1. The CDR3 runs to 13 residues. Trimming cost V 5 bases and J 5 bases; bases outside gene matches: 4. The CDR3 sequence: CASSRTGRYGYTF. The CDR3 nucleotides are TGTGCCAGCAGTCGGACAGGGCGGTATGGCTACACCTTC.